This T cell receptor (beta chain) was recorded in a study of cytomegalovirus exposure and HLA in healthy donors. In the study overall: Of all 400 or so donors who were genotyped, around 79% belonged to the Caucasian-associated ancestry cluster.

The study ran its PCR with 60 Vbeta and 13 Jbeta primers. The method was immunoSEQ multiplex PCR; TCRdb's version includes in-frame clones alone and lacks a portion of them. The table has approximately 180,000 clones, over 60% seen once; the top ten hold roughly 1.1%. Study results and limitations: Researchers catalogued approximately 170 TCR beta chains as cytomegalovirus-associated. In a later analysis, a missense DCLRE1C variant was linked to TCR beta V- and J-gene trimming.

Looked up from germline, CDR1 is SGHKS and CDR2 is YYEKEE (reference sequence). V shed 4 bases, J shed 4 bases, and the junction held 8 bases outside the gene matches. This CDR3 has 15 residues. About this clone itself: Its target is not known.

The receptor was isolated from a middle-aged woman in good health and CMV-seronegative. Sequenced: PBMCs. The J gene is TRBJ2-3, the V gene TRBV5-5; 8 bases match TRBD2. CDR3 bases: TGTGCCAGCAGCGTTCGGGGGGGCCGTGCAGATACGCAGTATTTT. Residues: CASSVRGGRADTQYF.